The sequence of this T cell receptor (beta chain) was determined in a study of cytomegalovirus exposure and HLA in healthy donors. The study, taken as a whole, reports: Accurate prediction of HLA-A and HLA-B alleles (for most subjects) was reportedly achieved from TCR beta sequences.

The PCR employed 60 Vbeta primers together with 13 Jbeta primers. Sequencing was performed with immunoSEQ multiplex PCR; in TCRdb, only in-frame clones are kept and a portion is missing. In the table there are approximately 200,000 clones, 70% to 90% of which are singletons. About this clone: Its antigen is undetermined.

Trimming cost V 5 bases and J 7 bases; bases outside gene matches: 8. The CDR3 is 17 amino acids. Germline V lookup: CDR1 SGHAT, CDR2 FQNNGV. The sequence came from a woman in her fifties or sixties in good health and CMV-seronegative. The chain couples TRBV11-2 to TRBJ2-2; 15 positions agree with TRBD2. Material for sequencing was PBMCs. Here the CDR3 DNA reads TGTGCCAGCAGCCCCCGGGGACTAGCGGGAGGTGGCGGGGAGCTGTTTTTT. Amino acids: CASSPRGLAGGGGELFF.